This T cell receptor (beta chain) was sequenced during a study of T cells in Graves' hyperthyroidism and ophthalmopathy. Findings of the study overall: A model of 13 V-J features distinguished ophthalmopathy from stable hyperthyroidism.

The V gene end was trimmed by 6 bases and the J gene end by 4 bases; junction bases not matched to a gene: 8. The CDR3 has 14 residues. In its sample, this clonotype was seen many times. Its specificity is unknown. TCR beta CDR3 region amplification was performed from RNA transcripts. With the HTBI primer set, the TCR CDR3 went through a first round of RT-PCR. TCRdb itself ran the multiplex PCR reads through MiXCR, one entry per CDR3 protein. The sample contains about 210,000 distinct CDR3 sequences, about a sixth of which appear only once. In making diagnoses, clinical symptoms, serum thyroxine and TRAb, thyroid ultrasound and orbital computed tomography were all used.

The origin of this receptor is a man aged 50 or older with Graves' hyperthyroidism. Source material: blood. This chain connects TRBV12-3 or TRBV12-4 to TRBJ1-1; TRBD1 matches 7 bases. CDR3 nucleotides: TGTGCCAGCAGGCGGGACAGACGTTTCACTGAAGCTTTCTTT. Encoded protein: CASRRDRRFTEAFF.